Sequencing of this T cell receptor beta chain was carried out in a study of T cells in Graves' hyperthyroidism and ophthalmopathy. The CDR3 runs to 15 residues. CDR1 and CDR2 (germline): SGHDT, YYEEEE. The ends were cut back, 3 bases at V and 5 bases at J, with 15 bases in the middle. Points on this clonotype: Its antigen is currently unknown.

Study-wide results and limits: Most thyroid clonotypes with frequency above 0.001 were detected in blood.

There were TCR beta CDR3 regions amplified from RNA transcripts. The TCR CDR3 was amplified in a first-round RT-PCR using the HTBI primer set. TCRdb re-called the multiplex PCR reads through MiXCR, storing one row per CDR3 protein. This table has roughly 380,000 distinct CDR3 sequences, about 14% appearing once. This chain connects TRBV5-6 to TRBJ1-5; D is possibly TRBD1 (5 bases). The source is a woman aged 55-70 years with Graves' hyperthyroidism. Source material: blood. The CDR3 nucleotides are TGTGCCAGCAGCTGGAGAGGGGCGCCCCATCAGCCCCAGCATTTT. Translated: CASSWRGAPHQPQHF.